This T cell receptor (beta chain) appears in the sequencing data of a study of early T cells in non-severe SARS-CoV-2 infection (dated by TCRdb to the early 2020s). Some background on the complete study: Because TCR sequencing relied on bulk RNA taken from unsorted whole blood, pairing of alpha and beta chains was not possible. General study outcomes and caveats: VDJdb matching was skewed toward anti-spike CD8 responses and likely underestimated virus-specific expansions by missing private and CD4 specificities.

Receptors were amplified or captured by 5' RACE. Sequencing relied on a NextSeq 500. To correct for sequencing error and PCR bias, the TCR library protocol tagged individual cDNA molecules with unique molecular identifiers. Both TCR alpha and beta chains were sequenced, and tight co-correlation was observed between alpha and beta sequence abundances in each sample. Turning to the authors' computational methods: Decombinator V4 was used to annotate the V gene, J gene and CDR3 of the TCR sequences. TCRs were defined as expanded if a significant change between any two time points was detected under a Poisson model with p below 0.0001. TCR abundances were normalised to the total number of TCRs sequenced per sample and were expressed as counts per million. MAIT TCRs were defined by TRAV1-2 paired with TRAJ12, TRAJ20 or TRAJ33, and iNKT TCRs by TRAV10 paired with TRAJ18. VDJdb, accessed on 1 November 2021, was searched for TCRs annotated for CMV, EBV and SARS-CoV-2, and TCRs annotated for more than one antigen were excluded. The public sequencing data were trimmed at Q25 with fastp and processed into clonotypes with MiXCR by TCRdb, which kept only in-frame beta chains. Here each entry gathers all rows of one CDR3 protein and keeps the most common genes and DNA. The V and J calls come from TCRdb's annotation, not from the publication. The sample table lists around 67,000 distinct CDR3 sequences, 9.5% to 13% of them with a count of one. The ten largest clonotypes hold around 4% of the sample.

Including the terminal cysteine and phenylalanine, the CDR3 comprises 16 residues. The sequence is cut down to CDR3 DNA, 48 bases in frame from base 1. The germline V end is reduced by 3 bases and the J end by 5 bases; junction bases left unmatched: 9. CDR1 is given as LGHDT and CDR2 as YNNKEL, both from the germline V gene (reference sequence). This clonotype has a count of ten or more. No cognate antigen has been identified for it. There are no base qualities to consult, and no much larger clone falls within one base. This was a case-control study nested in a cohort of healthcare workers in London, UK, who had nasopharyngeal swab PCR tests and blood samples taken every week. Healthcare workers were recruited between 23 and 31 March 2020, during the week of the UK lockdown, and were followed weekly for up to 16 weeks.

The sequencing input was whole blood. The chain employs TRBV3-1 and TRBJ1-1, and 10 bases in between align with TRBD1. This receptor was identified in an adult who was a healthcare worker with PCR-confirmed SARS-CoV-2 infection or an uninfected control (not recorded which). The CDR3 protein sequence reads: CASSHGGQGRRTEAFF. In nucleotides, the sequence is TGTGCCAGCAGCCACGGGGGACAGGGGAGGCGAACTGAAGCTTTCTTT.